This entry lists 25 T cell receptor beta chains sequenced from one sample in a study of chemoradiotherapy in HPV16-positive cancers. Clones were sequenced by immunoSEQ multiplex PCR, and TCRdb holds only the in-frame ones, with some missing. This table has 9,500 to 12,000 clones, 74% appearing once. The material was obtained from a patient who underwent chemoradiotherapy. These receptors were obtained from a human donor with HPV-associated anogenital cancer.

This rearrangement joins TRBV5-1 to TRBJ2-7; possibly TRBD2 for D (6 bases). This CDR3 has 15 residues. Germline V gene sequence: CDR1 SGHRS, CDR2 YFSETQ. V was clipped by 1 base and J by 5 bases, with 16 bases between them. The CDR3 nucleotides are TGCGCCAGCAGCTTGACCGGGACTCTTGAGAACGAGCAGTACTTC. It translates to CASSLTGTLENEQYF.

This clone has only a few counts. The genes are TRBV5-4 and TRBJ1-1, with a tentative D call TRBD1 (6 bases). From germline, CDR1 is SGHNT and CDR2 YYREEE (reference sequence). The germline V and J ends were trimmed by 5 bases and 5 bases, with 13 bases remaining between them. The CDR3 is 13 amino acids. The CDR3 coding sequence is TGTGCCAGCAGTTTAACAGGGCGTACTGAAGCTTTCTTT. This gives the protein CASSLTGRTEAFF.

The rearrangement joins TRBV9 to TRBJ1-5; D is unclear. Germline V gene lookup returns CDR1 SGDLS and CDR2 YYNGEE. The V end was cut by 4 bases, the J end by 0 bases, with 8 bases between. The CDR3 has 14 amino acids. The CDR3 DNA reads as TGTGCCAGCAGCTGGCCATATAGCAATCAGCCCCAGCATTTT. The encoded protein is CASSWPYSNQPQHF.

V gene TRBV11-3 combines with J gene TRBJ2-1; tentative D call: TRBD2 (6 bases). Germline V gives CDR1 SGHNT, CDR2 YENEEA. The V end was cut by 5 bases, the J end by 7 bases, with 9 bases between. There are 12 residues in the CDR3. The chain's CDR3 is CASSPTRNEQFF. The CDR3 bases are TGTGCCAGCAGCCCGACTAGGAATGAGCAGTTCTTC.

The chain carries TRBV9 and TRBJ2-3, with 7 bases fitting TRBD2. The CDR3 totals 17 residues. Germline-derived CDR1 and CDR2 are SGDLS and YYNGEE. Unmatched junction bases numbered 13, after V lost 2 bases and J lost 4 bases. The CDR3: CASSVKRDPMRADTQYF. The CDR3 bases are TGTGCCAGCAGCGTGAAGCGGGACCCCATGAGGGCAGATACGCAGTATTTT.

This chain connects TRBV5-1 to TRBJ2-2; D tentatively fits TRBD1 or TRBD2 (6 bases each). Germline assignment: CDR1 SGHRS and CDR2 YFSETQ. The CDR3 is 13 amino acids. Trimming left V 4 bases short and J 5 bases short, with 9 bases between. CDR3 loop: CASSPGATGELFF. The CDR3 bases are TGCGCCAGCAGCCCGGGGGCGACCGGGGAGCTGTTTTTT.

This clone was counted a few times. The chain employs TRBV6-6 and TRBJ1-1, with a weak D call TRBD1 (6 bases). Trimming left V 4 bases short and J 5 bases short, with 11 bases between. Germline V CDR1 and CDR2: MNHNY, SVGAGI (reference sequence). This CDR3 is built from 13 residues. For the CDR3, the DNA is TGTGCCAGCAGTTCCGGGGGCCAGACTGAAGCTTTCTTT. It translates to CASSSGGQTEAFF.

The chain is built from TRBV5-6 and TRBJ1-5; a weak D match, TRBD1 (5 bases). The ends were cut back, 4 bases at V and 1 base at J, with 9 bases in the middle. The CDR3 is made up of 14 amino acids. Per the germline V gene, CDR1 is SGHDT and CDR2 is YYEEEE. The CDR3 region has the DNA TGTGCCAGCAGCCGTGGGGGAAGCAATCAGCCCCAGCATTTT. This translates into CASSRGGSNQPQHF.

The gene calls are TRBV7-9 and TRBJ1-1; TRBD1 matches at 8 bases. Germline CDR1 is SEHNR and CDR2 is FQNEAQ (reference sequence). CDR3 size: 14 residues. V shed 1 base, J shed 6 bases, and the junction held 4 bases outside the gene matches. In DNA, the CDR3 is TGTGCCAGCAGCTTAGAGGGGGACAGGTCTGAAGCTTTCTTT. It specifies CASSLEGDRSEAFF. Using reference TRBV7-9 and TRBJ1-1 for the parts outside the CDR3, the full variable domain is DTGVSQNPRHKITKRGQNVTFRCDPISEHNRLYWYRQTLGQGPEFLTYFQNEAQLEKSRLLSDRFSAERPKGSFSTLEIQRTEQGDSAMYLCASSLEGDRSEAFFGQGTRLTVV.

The chain recombines TRBV6-5 with TRBJ1-1, with D perhaps TRBD1 (6 bases). CDR1 is MNHEY and CDR2 is SVGAGI in the germline V gene. CDR3 length: 14 amino acids. Trimming removed 4 bases at V and 2 bases at J, with 11 bases between. The chain's CDR3 is CASSSGTKNTEAFF. CDR3 in DNA: TGTGCCAGCAGTTCCGGGACAAAAAACACTGAAGCTTTCTTT.

V is TRBV9 and J is TRBJ2-1, with TRBD2 matching 8 bases. Trimming at V came to 4 bases and at J to 1 base, leaving 10 bases not matched to a gene. CDR3 length equals 17 residues. Looked up from germline, CDR1 is SGDLS and CDR2 is YYNGEE. Here the CDR3 DNA reads TGTGCCAGCAGCCCAGGGCGGGCGGGAGGTTCCTACAATGAGCAGTTCTTC. Translation gives CASSPGRAGGSYNEQFF.

This rearrangement joins TRBV19 to TRBJ2-7; TRBD2 matches at 8 bases. V was pared by 6 bases and J by 0 bases, with 4 bases of the junction left unmatched. This CDR3 has 14 amino acids. Germline loops: CDR1 LNHDA, CDR2 SQIVND (reference sequence). The CDR3 region has the DNA TGTGCCAGTAGGACGGGACTAGGCTCCTACGAGCAGTACTTC. It specifies CASRTGLGSYEQYF. The entire variable domain, with the rest obtained from reference TRBV19 and TRBJ2-7, is as follows: DGGITQSPKYLFRKEGQNVTLSCEQNLNHDAMYWYRQDPGQGLRLIYYSQIVNDFQKGDIAEGYSVSREKKESFPLTVTSAQKNPTAFYLCASRTGLGSYEQYFGPGTRLTVT.

This clone was found a few times. The chain has TRBV18 and TRBJ1-6, with D unresolved. V gave up 4 bases and J gave up 2 bases, with 6 bases separating them. Germline V gives CDR1 KGHSH, CDR2 LQKENI. The CDR3 runs to 14 residues. The CDR3 DNA reads as TGTGCCAGCTCACGAAGGGCCTATAATTCACCCCTCCACTTT. As protein: CASSRRAYNSPLHF.

This chain connects TRBV5-1 to TRBJ2-7, with TRBD1 as a possible D gene (5 bases). CDR1 is SGHRS and CDR2 is YFSETQ in the germline V gene. V dropped 2 bases and J dropped 0 bases, with 9 bases sitting between them. The CDR3 has 14 amino acids. CDR3 region: CASSLNTGSYEQYV. For the CDR3, the DNA is TGCGCCAGCAGCTTAAACACAGGCTCCTACGAGCAGTACGTC.

This clone was recorded a few times. The chain couples TRBV4-1 to TRBJ1-5; D possibly corresponds to TRBD1 (5 bases). The germline V and J ends were trimmed by 4 bases and 5 bases, with 9 bases remaining between them. CDR1 is MGHRA, CDR2 YSYEKL, per germline. The length of the CDR3 is 13 residues. CDR3 coding DNA: TGCGCCAGCAGCCGGGTAGGGGATCAGCCCCAGCATTTT. It is translated as CASSRVGDQPQHF.

V and J are TRBV6-5 and TRBJ1-1; D unresolved. The CDR3 extends over 15 amino acids. V lost 0 bases, J lost 1 base, and 9 bases lay in between. CDR1 is MNHEY, CDR2 SVGAGI, per germline. CDR3 in DNA: TGTGCCAGCAGTTACTCGCCGGGAAGGAACACTGAAGCTTTCTTT. Protein: CASSYSPGRNTEAFF.

V usage is TRBV7-3 and J usage is TRBJ1-1; the match to TRBD1 covers 11 bases. The CDR3 is made up of 19 amino acids. Germline lookup yields CDR1 SGHTA and CDR2 FQGTGA. V was pared by 4 bases and J by 5 bases, with 18 bases of the junction left unmatched. The CDR3 DNA sequence: TGTGCCAGCAGCTCCAAAAAAATCGGGACAGGGGGAGGAGGAACTGAAGCTTTCTTT. Its translation: CASSSKKIGTGGGGTEAFF.

This clone was seen only a few times. This chain uses TRBV2 with TRBJ1-1; D not certain. V was shortened by 7 bases and J by 0 bases, with 9 bases between the two germline ends. This CDR3 spans 13 amino acids. The germline V gene encodes CDR1 SNHLY and CDR2 FYNNEI. The CDR3 protein is CASTRVMNTEAFF. The CDR3 nucleotides read TGTGCCAGCACCCGGGTGATGAACACTGAAGCTTTCTTT.

A few counts support this clone. The rearrangement links TRBV9 to TRBJ2-1; 9 nucleotides match TRBD2. Germline-derived CDR1 and CDR2 are SGDLS and YYNGEE. This CDR3 is built from 14 residues. Losses at the gene ends were 3 bases for V and 6 bases for J; bases not matched to a gene: 4. The DNA for the CDR3 is TGTGCCAGCAGCGCCGGGACTAGCATCAATGAGCAGTTCTTC. It encodes CASSAGTSINEQFF.

This clone was counted between two and nine times. The J gene is TRBJ1-2, the V gene TRBV9, with unresolved D. CDR1 is SGDLS, CDR2 YYNGEE, per germline. The V gene lost 0 bases and the J gene lost 11 bases, with 17 bases spanning the gap. The CDR3 consists of 14 residues. The DNA for the CDR3 is TGTGCCAGCAGCGTAGACGGGTCGTCCGCACGATACACCTTC. It encodes CASSVDGSSARYTF. The complete variable domain, with remaining parts taken from reference TRBV9 and TRBJ1-2, reads DSGVTQTPKHLITATGQRVTLRCSPRSGDLSVYWYQQSLDQGLQFLIQYYNGEERAKGNILERFSAQQFPDLHSELNLSSLELGDSALYFCASSVDGSSARYTFGSGTRLTVV.

The V call is TRBV27, the J call TRBJ1-1, with D perhaps TRBD1 (6 bases). The V end lost 4 bases, the J end lost 10 bases, and 25 bases lay between the germline ends. CDR3 length: 16 residues. Looked up from germline, CDR1 is MNHEY and CDR2 is SMNVEV (reference sequence). CDR3 protein: CASSSYRVIQTIGAFF. CDR3 nucleotides: TGTGCCAGCAGTTCCTACAGGGTAATACAAACAATCGGAGCTTTCTTT.

The rearrangement links TRBV11-2 to TRBJ2-1; D might be TRBD1 (5 bases). Trimming pared 6 bases from V and 5 bases from J, leaving 17 bases between. Germline values: CDR1 SGHAT, CDR2 FQNNGV. CDR3 size: 15 residues. The CDR3 nucleotides are TGTGCCAGCAGTCAAAAACGGCAGGGTCACAATGAGCAGTTCTTC. Protein sequence: CASSQKRQGHNEQFF.

The rearrangement links TRBV19 to TRBJ1-1; no clear D gene. The CDR3 sequence is 15 residues long. Trimming stripped 0 bases from V and 4 bases from J, with 12 bases between. Germline V CDR1 and CDR2: LNHDA, SQIVND (reference sequence). CDR3 protein: CASSIDRVLGTEAFF. The CDR3 nucleotides are TGTGCCAGTAGTATAGATCGGGTTCTTGGCACTGAAGCTTTCTTT.

This clone was counted a single time. J is TRBJ2-3 and V is TRBV19; no clear D. Germline-derived CDR1 and CDR2 are LNHDA and SQIVND (reference sequence). This CDR3 has 14 amino acids. V lost 6 bases and J 0 bases, leaving 10 bases between the germline ends. In nucleotides, the CDR3 is TGTGCCAGTAGCCCCCAGACTAGCACAGATACGCAGTATTTT. Translated: CASSPQTSTDTQYF.

V gene TRBV25-1 combines with J gene TRBJ2-7; 13 nucleotides match TRBD2. The CDR3 loop spans 16 amino acids. Germline trimming cut 4 bases from V and 1 base from J; bases unmatched to any gene: 4. Germline CDR1 is MGHDK and CDR2 is SYGVNS. DNA for the CDR3: TGTGCCAGCAGTGTGGGACTAGCGGGACATTCCTACGAGCAGTACTTC. Its protein is CASSVGLAGHSYEQYF.